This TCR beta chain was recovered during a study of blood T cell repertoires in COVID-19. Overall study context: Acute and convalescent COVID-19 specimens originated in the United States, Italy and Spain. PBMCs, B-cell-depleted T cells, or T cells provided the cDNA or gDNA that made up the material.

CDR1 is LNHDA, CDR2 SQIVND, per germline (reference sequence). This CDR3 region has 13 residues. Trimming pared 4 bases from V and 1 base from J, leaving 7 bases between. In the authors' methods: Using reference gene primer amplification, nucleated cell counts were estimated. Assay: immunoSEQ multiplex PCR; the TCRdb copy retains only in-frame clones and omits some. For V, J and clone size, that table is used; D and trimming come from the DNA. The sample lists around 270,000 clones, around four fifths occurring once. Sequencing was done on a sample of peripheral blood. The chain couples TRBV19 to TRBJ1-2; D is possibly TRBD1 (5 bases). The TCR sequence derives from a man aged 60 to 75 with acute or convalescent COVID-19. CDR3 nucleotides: TGTGCCAGTAGTAGGGACTTTAACTATGGCTACACCTTC. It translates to CASSRDFNYGYTF.